What follows are 6 T cell receptor beta chains derived from one specimen sequenced in a study of blood T cells in healthy people across ages. A J-beta primer mix and a sample-barcoded 5' primer were used in a second PCR of roughly 7 to 12 cycles. TCRdb redid the calling of the 5' RACE reads with MiXCR, one entry per CDR3 protein. Among roughly 2 million distinct CDR3 sequences listed, around 50% were seen once. Sequencing was performed on blood. These receptors came from a woman aged 40 to 50 in good health.

This clonotype was counted many times. The chain uses TRBV25-1 and TRBJ2-5; D may be TRBD2 (6 bases). Germline CDR1 is MGHDK and CDR2 is SYGVNS. The CDR3 spans 15 residues. Between the trimmed V and J ends, which lost 6 bases and 1 base, there was a span of 15 bases. The DNA of the CDR3 is TGTGCCAGCAGCCTCGGGGGAGCCCCCCAAGAGACCCAGTACTTC. Protein: CASSLGGAPQETQYF.

The chain combines TRBV7-9 with TRBJ2-6; TRBD1 aligns across 9 bases. Germline V lookup: CDR1 SEHNR, CDR2 FQNEAQ (reference sequence). The CDR3 is 18 residues long. V lost 3 bases to trimming and J lost 3 bases; unmatched junction nucleotides: 9. The DNA for the CDR3 is TGTGCCAGCAGCTTTACAACAGGGGGCGCGAATGGGGCCAACGTCCTGACTTTC. It encodes CASSFTTGGANGANVLTF.

This clonotype was found a few times. The genes are TRBV2 and TRBJ2-1; 10 bases map to TRBD1. Germline loops: CDR1 SNHLY, CDR2 FYNNEI. J gave up 0 bases and V 4 bases, and 3 bases lay outside the gene matches. The CDR3 is 16 amino acids. The DNA of the CDR3 is TGTGCCAGCAGTGGACAGGGGGCGGCCTCCTACAATGAGCAGTTCTTC. The encoded protein is CASSGQGAASYNEQFF.

The V call is TRBV28, the J call TRBJ1-5, with D possibly TRBD1 on 5 matching bases. V lost 3 bases and J lost 2, with 14 bases in between. CDR1 is MDHEN and CDR2 is SYDVKM in the germline V gene. This CDR3 spans 16 amino acids. The CDR3 loop reads CASSLFPGTGNQPQHF. CDR3 bases: TGTGCCAGCAGTTTGTTTCCGGGGACGGGCAATCAGCCCCAGCATTTT.

CDR3 residues: CASSPVGGYTF. The CDR3 DNA reads as TGTGCCAGCAGCCCCGTCGGAGGCTACACCTTC. This rearrangement joins TRBV7-2 to TRBJ1-2, with unresolved D. From germline, CDR1 is SGHTA and CDR2 FQGNSA. Trimming stripped 5 bases from V and 8 bases from J, with 9 bases between. The CDR3 contains 11 residues.

The chain links TRBV20-1 to TRBJ2-7; the match to TRBD2 covers 8 bases. V gave up 4 bases and J gave up 3 bases; unmatched junction bases: 8. The CDR3 loop spans 14 amino acids. Germline V gene data show CDR1 as DFQATT and CDR2 as SNEGSKA (reference sequence). CDR3 nucleotides: TGCAGTGCTAACCCCACTAGCGGAAGCTACGAGCAGTACTTC. Amino acid sequence: CSANPTSGSYEQYF.